These 28 T cell receptor beta chains came from one sample sequenced in a study of T cells after posttransplantation cyclophosphamide. TCRdb keeps only in-frame clones here, not all; method: immunoSEQ multiplex PCR. The data show around 47,000 clones, 90% to 95% seen once. Sample: PBMCs. The receptors here all came from a woman aged 25 to 39 in good health and a related stem cell transplant donor.

CDR3 sequence reads: CASSLSSGGTDTQYF. The CDR3 DNA follows: TGTGCCAGCAGCTTGAGTAGCGGGGGGACAGATACGCAGTATTTT. The chain recombines TRBV5-5 with TRBJ2-3, with 10 bases lining up with TRBD2. The CDR3 loop spans 15 amino acids. The germline CDR1 and CDR2 sequences are SGHKS and YYEKEE (reference sequence). Trimming removed 1 base from V and 3 bases from J; junction bases left unmatched: 2.

The rearrangement joins TRBV28 to TRBJ1-4, with D possibly matching TRBD1 (6 bases). CDR1 and CDR2 from the germline V gene are MDHEN and SYDVKM. The CDR3 contains 16 residues. Trimming shortened V by 6 bases and J by 0 bases, and 14 bases separated the two germline ends. As DNA, the CDR3 is TGTGCCAGCAGAAGGGACGAGGGGGCAACTAATGAAAAACTGTTTTTT. It specifies CASRRDEGATNEKLFF.

The rearrangement links TRBV27 to TRBJ2-5, with TRBD1 matching over 7 bases. The ends lost 5 bases at V and 5 bases at J; junction bases unmatched: 8. The germline CDR1 and CDR2 sequences are MNHEY and SMNVEV (reference sequence). This CDR3 is 14 amino acids long. The CDR3 loop is CASSQTGVGETQYF. The CDR3 bases are TGTGCCAGCAGTCAAACAGGGGTGGGGGAGACCCAGTACTTC.

The chain employs TRBV9 and TRBJ1-2; TRBD1 is a possible D gene (5 bases). V dropped 0 bases and J dropped 3 bases, with 12 bases sitting between them. Germline CDR1 is SGDLS and CDR2 is YYNGEE. The CDR3 has 15 amino acids. In nucleotides, the CDR3 is TGTGCCAGCAGCGTAGGGCAGGGTGTTCACTATGGCTACACCTTC. Translated, it gives CASSVGQGVHYGYTF.

This clone occurred once. The rearrangement uses TRBV5-4 and TRBJ1-1; D uncertain. This CDR3 is built from 12 residues. Trimming took 2 bases from V and 1 from J, leaving 3 bases between them. Germline CDR1 reads SGHNT; CDR2 reads YYREEE (reference sequence). Here the CDR3 reads CASSFGNTEAFF. In DNA form, the CDR3 reads TGTGCCAGCAGCTTCGGGAACACTGAAGCTTTCTTT.

The chain joins TRBV25-1 to TRBJ2-3; TRBD2 agrees at 9 bases. After removal of 3 bases from V and 10 bases from J, the junction contained 8 bases not matched to a gene. The length of the CDR3 is 14 residues. Germline CDR1 reads MGHDK; CDR2 reads SYGVNS. The CDR3 bases are TGTGCCAGCAGTGATTCTCTAGCGGGGATATCGCAGTATTTT. It specifies CASSDSLAGISQYF.

J is TRBJ1-1 and V is TRBV7-3, with D perhaps TRBD1 (6 bases). The V and J ends lost 4 bases and 6 bases respectively, with 21 bases between them. This CDR3 has 16 residues. Looked up from germline, CDR1 is SGHTA and CDR2 is FQGTGA. CDR3 nucleotides: TGTGCCAGCAGCTCATACCCCTTGGGAGGGGGAGCTGAAGCTTTCTTT. Protein product: CASSSYPLGGGAEAFF.

V is TRBV15 and J is TRBJ2-2; 9 bases match TRBD2. Per germline, CDR1 LNHNV and CDR2 YYDKDF (reference sequence). V lost 4 bases, J lost 8 bases, and 11 bases stayed unmatched. The CDR3 runs to 16 residues. The DNA of the CDR3 is TGTGCCACCAGCATGTGGCGAGCGGGGGGATCAGGGGAGCTGTTTTTT. Protein sequence: CATSMWRAGGSGELFF. Looking up the rest from reference TRBV15 and TRBJ2-2 gives the full variable domain: DAMVIQNPRYQVTQFGKPVTLSCSQTLNHNVMYWYQQKSSQAPKLLFHYYDKDFNNEADTPDNFQSRRPNTSFCFLDIRSPGLGDTAMYLCATSMWRAGGSGELFFGEGSRLTVL.

The chain employs TRBV15 and TRBJ1-1, with 7 bases fitting TRBD1. CDR1 is LNHNV, CDR2 YYDKDF, per germline (reference sequence). The J segment lost 11 bases and the V segment lost 1 base, leaving 7 bases of the junction unmatched. The CDR3 has 13 amino acids. Here the CDR3 reads CATSRALDRVAFF. The CDR3 bases are TGTGCCACCAGCAGAGCCCTAGACAGGGTGGCTTTCTTT.

The chain couples TRBV6-5 to TRBJ1-5; D is possibly TRBD1 (6 bases). Germline values: CDR1 MNHEY, CDR2 SVGAGI. This CDR3 is 13 amino acids long. The germline V and J ends were trimmed by 6 bases and 7 bases, with 13 bases remaining between them. This CDR3 reads CASSPDSLQPQHF. The CDR3 DNA sequence: TGTGCCAGCAGCCCGGACAGCCTACAGCCCCAGCATTTT.

This clone was seen only a few times. This chain links TRBV19 with TRBJ1-1; D is uncertain. CDR3 length equals 13 residues. The germline V and J ends were trimmed by 5 bases and 2 bases, with 9 bases remaining between them. The germline V gene has CDR1 LNHDA and CDR2 SQIVND (reference sequence). Written as DNA, the CDR3 is TGTGCCAGTAGTCGAACAGCTAACACTGAAGCTTTCTTT. Amino acid sequence: CASSRTANTEAFF.

The chain uses TRBV19 and TRBJ2-7, with 11 bases identical to TRBD1. CDR3 size: 16 residues. The junction had 5 bases not matched to a gene; V was cut back by 3 bases and J by 1 base. Germline V CDR1 and CDR2: LNHDA, SQIVND (reference sequence). Here the CDR3 DNA reads TGTGCCAGTAGTATTGGGGACAGGGGGAAATCCTACGAGCAGTACTTC. Amino acid sequence: CASSIGDRGKSYEQYF.

The V call is TRBV2, the J call TRBJ2-7; TRBD2 might be the D (6 bases). This CDR3 is 16 amino acids long. Trimming removed 7 bases at V and 7 bases at J, with 26 bases between. Germline CDR1 and CDR2: SNHLY and FYNNEI. CDR3 sequence reads: CASINDPGTPLFEQYF. The CDR3 coding sequence is TGTGCCAGCATTAACGACCCCGGGACTCCACTTTTTGAGCAGTACTTC.

This chain joins TRBV5-1 and TRBJ2-6; TRBD1 agrees at 8 bases. The CDR3 extends over 17 amino acids. Germline CDR1 SGHRS, CDR2 YFSETQ. The V segment lost 0 bases and the J segment 3 bases; nucleotides outside the gene matches: 5. CDR3 protein: CASSLETGVNGANVLTF. CDR3 sequence (DNA): TGCGCCAGCAGCTTGGAGACAGGGGTGAATGGGGCCAACGTCCTGACTTTC.

The chain uses TRBV5-5 and TRBJ1-2; TRBD1 is a possible D gene (6 bases). This CDR3 spans 16 amino acids. Trimming left V 4 bases short and J 3 bases short, with 19 bases between. Germline values: CDR1 SGHKS, CDR2 YYEKEE (reference sequence). The CDR3 spells CASSPPRGRWDYGYTF. For the CDR3, the DNA is TGTGCCAGCAGCCCACCCAGGGGTAGGTGGGACTATGGCTACACCTTC.

This sequence joins TRBV27 and TRBJ2-1; TRBD2 might be the D (6 bases). The germline gives CDR1 MNHEY, CDR2 SMNVEV (reference sequence). The CDR3 covers 14 residues. The V and J ends lost 4 bases and 6 bases respectively, with 13 bases between them. The CDR3 sequence: CASSWAGWGNEQFF. The CDR3 DNA reads TGTGCCAGCAGTTGGGCGGGGTGGGGCAATGAGCAGTTCTTC.

The chain links TRBV10-3 to TRBJ2-7; 11 bases agree with TRBD2. CDR1 is ENHRY and CDR2 is SYGVKD in the germline V gene. V was clipped by 0 bases and J by 6 bases; unmatched bases: 1. The CDR3 has 14 amino acids. CDR3: CAISESGTSGEQYF. The CDR3 DNA follows: TGTGCCATCAGTGAGTCCGGGACTAGCGGCGAGCAGTACTTC.

The J gene is TRBJ1-6, the V gene TRBV30; a weak D match, TRBD1 (6 bases). The CDR3 is made up of 15 amino acids. Germline CDR1 is GTSNPN and CDR2 is SVGIG (reference sequence). Trimming removed 1 base from V and 9 bases from J, with 16 bases in between. The CDR3 DNA is TGTGCCTGGAGTGCAACAGGGATGGGGATTTCACCCCTCCACTTT. Protein product: CAWSATGMGISPLHF.

The J gene is TRBJ2-2, the V gene TRBV2, with TRBD1 matching 7 bases. The CDR3 extends over 16 amino acids. After removal of 6 bases from V and 4 bases from J, the junction contained 11 bases not matched to a gene. Germline V gives CDR1 SNHLY, CDR2 FYNNEI. CDR3 region: CASRSDRVEGTGELFF. The CDR3 DNA sequence: TGTGCCAGCAGGTCAGACAGGGTAGAGGGCACCGGGGAGCTGTTTTTT.

The chain carries TRBV11-3 and TRBJ2-3; D perhaps matches TRBD2 (6 bases). The CDR3 sequence is 13 residues long. CDR1 is SGHNT and CDR2 is YENEEA in the germline V gene. Trimming cost V 5 bases and J 14 bases, with 20 bases left between them. The CDR3 nucleotides are TGTGCCAGCAGCCCAACCGGGACTTCGGGTTTGTATTTT. Translated, it gives CASSPTGTSGLYF.

The genes are TRBV28 and TRBJ1-4; TRBD1 is a possible D gene (6 bases). Per the germline V gene, CDR1 is MDHEN and CDR2 is SYDVKM. Trimming left V 5 bases short and J 8 bases short, with 15 bases between. This CDR3 is built from 14 residues. In DNA, the CDR3 is TGTGCCAGCAGTGCTGGACAGATCCGAGAAAAACTGTTTTTT. Its translation: CASSAGQIREKLFF.

The V and J genes are TRBV10-3 and TRBJ2-7, with a tentative D call TRBD1 (6 bases). V was pared by 5 bases and J by 2 bases, with 13 bases between. The germline V gene has CDR1 ENHRY and CDR2 SYGVKD. The CDR3 contains 14 residues. The CDR3 bases are TGTGCCATCAGTACAGGGCTGGCTACCTACGAGCAGTACTTC. Residues: CAISTGLATYEQYF.

The chain couples TRBV5-5 to TRBJ1-2; D unresolved. The germline CDR1 and CDR2 sequences are SGHKS and YYEKEE (reference sequence). The CDR3 contains 13 residues. Trimming left V 0 bases short and J 4 bases short, with 7 bases between. CDR3 sequence (DNA): TGTGCCAGCAGCTTGGTAGCGCCCTATGGCTACACCTTC. It yields the protein CASSLVAPYGYTF.

The chain employs TRBV5-4 and TRBJ2-7, with TRBD2 matching over 9 bases. The J segment lost 7 bases and the V segment lost 4 bases, leaving 9 bases of the junction unmatched. Germline CDR1 reads SGHNT; CDR2 reads YYREEE (reference sequence). This CDR3 is 14 amino acids long. CDR3 sequence (DNA): TGTGCCAGCAGCCCACGAGCGGGGGGCCGAGAGCAGTACTTC. Translation gives CASSPRAGGREQYF.

CDR3 residues: CASSLIQALQYF. CDR3 nucleotide sequence: TGTGCCAGCAGCTTAATACAGGCCCTCCAGTACTTC. The rearrangement links TRBV7-9 to TRBJ2-7; possibly TRBD1 for D (5 bases). V was cut by 2 bases and J by 10 bases, with 12 bases left in between. Germline V gene data show CDR1 as SEHNR and CDR2 as FQNEAQ (reference sequence). The CDR3 loop spans 12 amino acids.

The gene calls are TRBV7-9 and TRBJ2-3, with 9 bases lining up with TRBD2. J gave up 3 bases and V 5 bases, and 6 bases lay outside the gene matches. The CDR3 is 15 residues long. Germline V lookup: CDR1 SEHNR, CDR2 FQNEAQ (reference sequence). CDR3 in amino acids: CASSRVSGGTDTQYF. The DNA for the CDR3 is TGTGCCAGCAGCCGGGTTAGCGGGGGTACAGATACGCAGTATTTT.

The chain uses TRBV5-6 and TRBJ2-5; TRBD2 aligns across 8 bases. Germline assignment: CDR1 SGHDT and CDR2 YYEEEE. The V gene end was trimmed by 1 base and the J gene end by 4 bases; junction bases not matched to a gene: 6. CDR3 length equals 15 residues. CDR3 protein: CASSLNGGAGETQYF. In DNA, the CDR3 is TGTGCCAGCAGCTTGAACGGGGGGGCGGGAGAGACCCAGTACTTC.

The CDR3 spells CASSYGTGTYNEQFF. In DNA, the CDR3 is TGTGCCAGCAGTTACGGGACAGGGACGTACAATGAGCAGTTCTTC. The chain has TRBV6-5 and TRBJ2-1; TRBD1 aligns across 9 bases. The germline gives CDR1 MNHEY, CDR2 SVGAGI. The J segment lost 4 bases and the V segment lost 2 bases, leaving 3 bases of the junction unmatched. The CDR3 is 15 amino acids.